This TCR beta chain was captured in a study of CXCR3-negative and CXCR3-positive naive CD8 T cells. Overall study findings and caveats: From TRB CDR3 properties, TCR strength was inferred; surface CD5 did not differ between naive subsets.

The TRB libraries of cDNA were built by UMI-labeled 5' RACE. Reprocessing the 5' RACE reads, TCRdb reports a single entry for every CDR3 protein and omits DNA. This repertoire includes some 40,000 distinct CDR3 sequences. Each CD8+ T cell subset was sorted in triplicate, around 300,000 cells each. This CDR3 is built from 12 residues. As concerns this clonotype: Its antigen is unidentified.

The source material was memory CD8+ T cells from blood. This receptor was taken from a human donor in good health. Some clones in this sample may be carry-over from other donors' samples. This chain joins TRBV21-1 and TRBJ1-1; as DNA is missing, the TRBD1 call by TCRdb cannot be tested. TRBV21-1 counts as a pseudogene. CDR3 residues: CASNRDPPGAFF.